This T cell receptor beta chain was captured by sequencing in a study of blood T cells in healthy people across ages. Next came a second PCR, run for about 6 to 11 cycles, which used a sample-barcoded 5' primer along with a J-beta primer mix. TCRdb re-derived calls from the 5' RACE reads in MiXCR, one entry per CDR3 protein. Of roughly 790,000 distinct CDR3 sequences listed, 40% to 45% are singletons. This clonotype was observed at least ten times. Input material: blood. The receptor comes from a woman in her sixties in good health.

The CDR3: CASSIRDNEQFF. CDR3 bases: TGTGCCAGCAGCATACGGGATAATGAGCAGTTCTTC. The chain recombines TRBV12-3 or TRBV12-4 with TRBJ2-1, with TRBD2 as a possible D gene (5 bases). The CDR3 covers 12 residues. V was clipped by 6 bases and J by 7 bases, with 10 bases between them.